These 32 T cell receptor beta chains came from one sample sequenced in a study of T cell clonality in common variable immunodeficiency. Findings of the study overall: Common variable immunodeficiency TCR beta sequences reportedly had fewer deletions and N-nucleotide insertions.

Repertoires were generated with immunoSEQ multiplex PCR, while TCRdb's copy carries only in-frame clones and drops some. Listed are around 16,000 clones; 4.9% falls within the top ten. These TCRs' antigens remain unknown. The source material was peripheral blood mononuclear cells. These receptors all stem from a human donor with common variable immunodeficiency.

On this clone itself: The read gets to within 3 residues of the CDR3 end, and the germline J gene fills in the rest. This chain joins TRBV2 and TRBJ1-2; TRBD1 aligns across 11 bases. The germline V gene encodes CDR1 SNHLY and CDR2 FYNNEI. V trimming: 8 bases; J trimming: 4 bases; junction bases outside the gene matches: 6. This CDR3 region has 14 residues. The CDR3 is CASVWTGGVYGYTF. The sequenced part of the CDR3 DNA is TGTGCCAGCGTCTGGACAGGGGGCGTCTATGGC.

Of note for this clone: The read comes to an end 3 residues before the CDR3 does, leaving the germline J gene to fill in the end. This chain connects TRBV18 to TRBJ2-2; maybe TRBD2 (5 bases). The ends were cut back, 0 bases at V and 4 bases at J, with 15 bases in the middle. Germline lookup yields CDR1 KGHSH and CDR2 LQKENI. The CDR3 runs 17 residues. CDR3 DNA (partial): TGTGCCAGCTCACCACCGGGAACCCTAACTAGCACCGGGGAG. It codes for CASSPPGTLTSTGE. The entire CDR3 protein reads CASSPPGTLTSTGELFF.

A word on this clone: The CDR3 end falls 3 residues outside the read, so it is completed with the germline J gene. The chain couples TRBV9 to TRBJ1-1; 7 bases align to TRBD1. V was clipped by 4 bases and J by 0 bases; unmatched bases: 9. The germline V gene encodes CDR1 SGDLS and CDR2 YYNGEE. The CDR3 runs to 16 residues. CDR3 DNA (partial): TGTGCCAGCAGCACGGGACAGAGGGCCTTGAACACTGAA. This codes for CASSTGQRALNTE. The full CDR3 protein is CASSTGQRALNTEAFF.

CDR3 DNA (partial): TGCAGCTCCTCCCTAGCGGGGGCG. Protein product: CSSSLAGA. The CDR3 in its entirety is CSSSLAGAQYF. The rearrangement joins TRBV29-1 to TRBJ2-3; 10 bases are a match to TRBD2. The sequenced fragment ends 3 residues before the CDR3 boundary, so the rest is inferred from the germline J gene. CDR3 size: 11 residues. Germline V gives CDR1 SQVTM, CDR2 ANQGSEA.

A remark on this clone: Read coverage stops 3 residues before the CDR3 terminus; the germline J gene supplies the remainder. The rearrangement joins TRBV19 to TRBJ1-1; no clear D gene. Trimming shortened V by 2 bases and J by 7 bases, and 11 bases separated the two germline ends. In germline, CDR1 is LNHDA, CDR2 SQIVND (reference sequence). The CDR3 length is 13 residues. The part of the CDR3 DNA that was read is TGTGCCAGTAGTATAAATCGTCGCGGTGAA. Translating gives CASSINRRGE. The entire CDR3 reads CASSINRRGEAFF.

Remarks on this clone: The read ends 3 residues before the CDR3 terminus; that terminus is restored from the germline J gene. V gene TRBV19 combines with J gene TRBJ1-6; 7 nucleotides agree with TRBD1. Germline values: CDR1 LNHDA, CDR2 SQIVND (reference sequence). The CDR3 extends over 15 amino acids. The trim removed 5 bases at V and 6 bases at J, leaving 7 bases unmatched. The sequenced CDR3 bases are TGTGCCAGTAGTCCGCGGGGACAGTCTAATTCACCC. Protein sequence: CASSPRGQSNSP. The whole CDR3 sequence reads CASSPRGQSNSPLHF.

On this clone itself: The CDR3 extends 3 residues past the end of the read, so its final part is completed from the germline J gene. The chain couples TRBV7-3 to TRBJ1-3, with D possibly TRBD1 on 5 matching bases. Looked up from germline, CDR1 is SGHTA and CDR2 is FQGTGA. This CDR3 is built from 13 residues. V lost 3 bases and J lost 9, with 12 bases in between. Incomplete CDR3 DNA: TGTGCCAGCAGCTTTACCTCAGGGTCCACC. Translating it yields CASSFTSGST. The CDR3, in full, reads CASSFTSGSTIYF. Looking up the rest from reference TRBV7-3 and TRBJ1-3 gives the full variable domain: GAGVSQTPSNKVTEKGKYVELRCDPISGHTALYWYRQSLGQGPEFLIYFQGTGAADDSGLPNDRFFAVRPEGSVSTLKIQRTERGDSAVYLCASSFTSGSTIYFGEGSWLTVV.

Of note for this clone: The sequence runs out 3 residues before the end of the CDR3; the remainder is reconstructed from the germline J gene. The chain employs TRBV20-1 and TRBJ2-3; D remains unclear. This CDR3 has 15 amino acids. The ends were cut back, 0 bases at V and 3 bases at J, with 13 bases in the middle. CDR1 and CDR2 (germline): DFQATT, SNEGSKA (reference sequence). The CDR3 protein is CSARDWPPKTDTQYF. The sequenced part of the CDR3 DNA is TGCAGTGCTAGAGATTGGCCTCCGAAAACAGATACG.

Concerning this clone: Read coverage stops 3 residues before the CDR3 terminus; the germline J gene supplies the remainder. The gene calls are TRBV19 and TRBJ1-5, with a weak D call TRBD1 (6 bases). The CDR3 is 17 residues long. From germline, CDR1 is LNHDA and CDR2 SQIVND (reference sequence). V gave up 3 bases and J gave up 0 bases, with 15 bases separating them. The covered CDR3 bases are TGTGCCAGTAGTATTGAGGGGGTAAGGGCTAGCAATCAGCCC. Its protein is CASSIEGVRASNQP. The whole CDR3 reads CASSIEGVRASNQPQHF. Combining the CDR3 with reference TRBV19 and TRBJ1-5 gives the whole variable domain DGGITQSPKYLFRKEGQNVTLSCEQNLNHDAMYWYRQDPGQGLRLIYYSQIVNDFQKGDIAEGYSVSREKKESFPLTVTSAQKNPTAFYLCASSIEGVRASNQPQHFGDGTRLSIL.

This clone is medium-sized by frequency. The CDR3 end falls 3 residues outside the read, so it is completed with the germline J gene. The chain is built from TRBV7-3 and TRBJ1-1; D is unresolved. The CDR3 sequence is 13 residues long. CDR1 is SGHTA and CDR2 is FQGTGA in the germline V gene. CDR3 residues: CASGRGGIPEAFF. CDR3 DNA (partial): TGTGCCAGCGGTCGGGGAGGAATCCCGGAA.

A remark on this clone: The CDR3 goes on 3 residues after the read ends, and that part is filled in from the germline J gene. V usage is TRBV18 and J usage is TRBJ2-1; maybe TRBD2 (6 bases). Trimming took off 0 bases at V and 3 bases at J, with 12 bases between the two ends. The CDR3 sequence is 16 residues long. The germline V gene has CDR1 KGHSH and CDR2 LQKENI. Here the CDR3 reads CASSPPGTPDYNEQFF. The part of the CDR3 DNA that was read is TGTGCCAGCTCACCACCGGGGACTCCCGACTACAATGAG.

Details on this clone: The sequenced fragment ends 3 residues before the CDR3 boundary, so the rest is inferred from the germline J gene. This chain uses TRBV30 with TRBJ1-5; 7 positions match TRBD1. CDR1 and CDR2 from the germline V gene are GTSNPN and SVGIG (reference sequence). CDR3 length equals 12 residues. V was pared by 6 bases and J by 5 bases, with 4 bases of the junction left unmatched. CDR3 DNA (partial): TGTGCCTGCCAAACAGGGGATCAGCCC. It is translated as CACQTGDQP. The entire CDR3 protein is CACQTGDQPQHF.

A word on this clone: The read falls 3 residues short of the CDR3 end, and the missing part is taken from the germline J gene. V and J are TRBV30 and TRBJ2-1; 13 bases line up with TRBD2. With V trimmed by 2 bases and J by 8 bases, 6 bases remained unmatched. This CDR3 contains 15 residues. Per the germline V gene, CDR1 is GTSNPN and CDR2 is SVGIG (reference sequence). The CDR3: CAWSSGLAGRDEQFF. The DNA read from the CDR3 is TGTGCCTGGAGTTCGGGACTAGCGGGACGGGATGAG.

On this clone: Read data end 3 residues before the CDR3 end; the end is taken from the germline J gene. The chain recombines TRBV7-6 with TRBJ1-3, with 7 positions matching TRBD1. CDR1 SGHVS and CDR2 FNYEAQ come from the germline V gene. The CDR3 covers 15 residues. Unmatched junction bases numbered 7, after V lost 6 bases and J lost 2 bases. The sequenced part of the CDR3 DNA is TGTGCCAGCAGTTACAGGGGAGTGCCTGGAAACACC. It codes for CASSYRGVPGNT. The entire CDR3 protein is CASSYRGVPGNTIYF.

With regard to this clone: The observed sequence ends 3 residues before the CDR3 terminus, with the missing tail filled in from the germline J gene. The chain is built from TRBV19 and TRBJ2-6; TRBD1 matches 8 bases. Unmatched junction bases numbered 8, after V lost 4 bases and J lost 0 bases. The CDR3 spans 18 residues. CDR1 is LNHDA, CDR2 SQIVND, per germline (reference sequence). The DNA read from the CDR3 is TGTGCCAGTAGTACCGGGGACAGGCGACTCTCTGGGGCCAACGTC. It yields the protein CASSTGDRRLSGANV. The complete CDR3 protein is CASSTGDRRLSGANVLTF.

In the case of this clone: The CDR3 goes on 3 residues after the read ends, and that part is filled in from the germline J gene. The gene calls are TRBV29-1 and TRBJ2-5; D is uncertain. This CDR3 has 11 amino acids. CDR1 and CDR2 (germline): SQVTM, ANQGSEA. The V gene lost 0 bases and the J gene lost 4 bases, with 3 bases spanning the gap. This CDR3 reads CSVEDRETQYF. CDR3 DNA (partial): TGCAGCGTTGAAGATCGAGAGACC. Full variable domain (missing parts from reference TRBV29-1 and TRBJ2-5): SAVISQKPSRDICQRGTSLTIQCQVDSQVTMMFWYRQQPGQSLTLIATANQGSEATYESGFVIDKFPISRPNLTFSTLTVSNMSPEDSSIYLCSVEDRETQYFGPGTRLLVL.

For this clone: The CDR3 extends 3 residues past the end of the read, so its final part is completed from the germline J gene. The J gene is TRBJ1-6, the V gene TRBV30; possibly TRBD1 for D (6 bases). This CDR3 is built from 16 residues. Trimming left V 3 bases short and J 10 bases short, with 22 bases between. Germline loops: CDR1 GTSNPN, CDR2 SVGIG (reference sequence). CDR3 sequence: CAWSFTPGGGESPLHF. Partial CDR3 DNA: TGTGCCTGGAGCTTCACTCCGGGGGGCGGAGAATCACCC.

The CDR3 DNA, read in part, is TGTGCCAGTAGTGAAAGGGTCGATCAGCCC. Translating gives CASSERVDQP. The entire CDR3 reads CASSERVDQPQHF. This chain connects TRBV19 to TRBJ1-5; D is unclear. Coverage ceases 3 residues before the CDR3 finishes, and the germline J gene fills in the end. The V and J ends lost 5 bases and 5 bases respectively, with 10 bases between them. The CDR3 totals 13 residues. Germline V gives CDR1 LNHDA, CDR2 SQIVND (reference sequence).

Worth noting for this clone: The read terminates 3 residues ahead of where the CDR3 ends, so the germline J gene completes it. The gene calls are TRBV4-2 and TRBJ1-2; maybe TRBD1 (5 bases). Trimming removed 0 bases from V and 1 base from J, with 15 bases in between. Per the germline V gene, CDR1 is LGHNA and CDR2 is YNFKEQ. The CDR3 sequence is 17 residues long. The DNA read from the CDR3 is TGTGCCAGCAGCCAAGAATTTCGGAGGAGGGGTAACTATGGC. This sequence encodes CASSQEFRRRGNYG. The CDR3 in full is CASSQEFRRRGNYGYTF.

Concerning this clone: The read gets to within 3 residues of the CDR3 end, and the germline J gene fills in the rest. V and J are TRBV20-1 and TRBJ2-7; TRBD2 matches 14 bases. CDR1 is DFQATT and CDR2 is SNEGSKA in the germline V gene (reference sequence). This CDR3 spans 15 amino acids. J gave up 5 bases and V 5 bases, and 8 bases lay outside the gene matches. CDR3 loop: CSAGTSGSGRNEQYF. The covered CDR3 bases are TGCAGTGCTGGGACTAGCGGGAGCGGTAGGAACGAG.

A note on this clone: The read terminates 3 residues ahead of where the CDR3 ends, so the germline J gene completes it. This chain uses TRBV6-2 or TRBV6-3 with TRBJ2-1, with 10 bases aligning to TRBD2. Germline-derived CDR1 and CDR2 are MNHEY and SVGEGT. There are 15 residues in the CDR3. With V trimmed by 6 bases and J by 3 bases, 5 bases remained unmatched. CDR3 DNA (partial): TGTGCCAGCAGCCGTAGCGGGAGGATCTACAATGAG. Its translation: CASSRSGRIYNE. The entire CDR3 is CASSRSGRIYNEQFF.

About this clone itself: Read coverage stops 3 residues before the CDR3 terminus; the germline J gene supplies the remainder. The chain joins TRBV7-2 to TRBJ1-2; a weak D match, TRBD1 (5 bases). The CDR3 contains 12 residues. The germline V gene encodes CDR1 SGHTA and CDR2 FQGNSA. V lost 5 bases and J lost 4, with 8 bases in between. CDR3 sequence reads: CASSPGSYGYTF. The DNA read from the CDR3 is TGTGCCAGCAGCCCAGGGTCCTATGGC.

On this clone itself: The read falls 3 residues short of the CDR3 end, and the missing part is taken from the germline J gene. J is TRBJ1-4 and V is TRBV6-2 or TRBV6-3; a weak D match, TRBD1 (5 bases). Germline V gives CDR1 MNHEY, CDR2 SVGEGT. There are 17 residues in the CDR3. V was trimmed by 0 bases and J by 4 bases, leaving 15 bases between them. CDR3 bases read: TGTGCCAGCAGTTACTCGGCGGGGACGACGGTTAATGAAAAA. This codes for CASSYSAGTTVNEK. The CDR3 in its entirety is CASSYSAGTTVNEKLFF.

Concerning this clone: The sequence runs out 3 residues before the end of the CDR3; the remainder is reconstructed from the germline J gene. The chain is built from TRBV7-8 and TRBJ1-5, with 7 bases lining up with TRBD1. The V segment lost 5 bases and the J segment 5 bases; nucleotides outside the gene matches: 12. This CDR3 comprises 16 residues. Germline V gives CDR1 SGHVS, CDR2 FQNEAQ. The part of the CDR3 DNA that was read is TGTGCCAGCAGCCGCGACAGGGAAGGAGGCTATCAGCCC. Its translation is CASSRDREGGYQP. The full CDR3 protein is CASSRDREGGYQPQHF.

A remark on this clone: The DNA ends 3 residues before the CDR3 does, and the rest of the CDR3 is filled in from the germline J gene. The V gene is TRBV30, the J gene TRBJ1-6; 10 positions match TRBD1. The CDR3 loop spans 13 amino acids. Per the germline V gene, CDR1 is GTSNPN and CDR2 is SVGIG (reference sequence). With V trimmed by 6 bases and J by 10 bases, 6 bases remained unmatched. The CDR3 DNA, read in part, is TGTGCCTGTACGACAGGGGGCGACTCACCC. This sequence encodes CACTTGGDSP. The whole CDR3 is CACTTGGDSPLHF. Supplemented by reference TRBV30 and TRBJ1-6, the full variable domain reads SQTIHQWPATLVQPVGSPLSLECTVEGTSNPNLYWYRQAAGRGLQLLFYSVGIGQISSEVPQNLSASRPQDRQFILSSKKLLLSDSGFYLCACTTGGDSPLHFGNGTRLTVT.

Comments on this clone: The read ends 3 residues shy of where the CDR3 ends; the end is completed using the germline J gene. The chain couples TRBV20-1 to TRBJ1-4; 9 positions agree with TRBD1. CDR3 length: 16 amino acids. The ends lost 4 bases at V and 7 bases at J; junction bases unmatched: 13. Per germline, CDR1 DFQATT and CDR2 SNEGSKA (reference sequence). The covered CDR3 bases are TGCAGTGCTATCCGGGACAGGGTTGATGTCGGTGAAAAA. Translated: CSAIRDRVDVGEK. The complete CDR3 protein is CSAIRDRVDVGEKLFF.

The CDR3 spells CASSQDRTGGSSGNTIYF. The sequenced part of the CDR3 DNA is TGTGCCAGCAGCCAAGATCGAACAGGGGGAAGCTCTGGAAACACC. The rearrangement uses TRBV4-2 and TRBJ1-3; 8 bases map to TRBD1. The read stops 3 residues short of the end of the CDR3; the missing end is completed from the germline J gene. Germline V CDR1 and CDR2: LGHNA, YNFKEQ. The J segment lost 0 bases and the V segment lost 0 bases, leaving 7 bases of the junction unmatched. The CDR3 is 18 residues long.

Notes on this clone: The CDR3 end lies 3 residues beyond the end of the read and is filled in from the germline J gene. The chain has TRBV30 and TRBJ2-4, with 9 bases lining up with TRBD1. Germline V lookup: CDR1 GTSNPN, CDR2 SVGIG (reference sequence). The CDR3 is 17 amino acids. The J segment lost 0 bases and the V segment lost 0 bases, leaving 6 bases of the junction unmatched. CDR3 in amino acids: CAWSVSGTGLAKNIQYF. CDR3 bases read: TGTGCCTGGAGTGTTTCGGGGACAGGGCTAGCCAAAAACATT.

CDR3 DNA (partial): TGTGCCAGCAGCTTAGTCGGTAGCGGAAACATT. Protein: CASSLVGSGNI. In full, the CDR3 reads CASSLVGSGNIQYF. The gene calls are TRBV13 and TRBJ2-4; D perhaps matches TRBD2 (6 bases). Read data end 3 residues before the CDR3 end; the end is taken from the germline J gene. V shed 1 base and J shed 6 bases, with 10 bases lying between them. There are 14 residues in the CDR3. The V gene's germline CDR1 is PRHDT and CDR2 FYEKMQ (reference sequence).

On this clone: Coverage ceases 3 residues before the CDR3 finishes, and the germline J gene fills in the end. This chain links TRBV6-4 with TRBJ2-3; D unclear. V was pared by 5 bases and J by 6 bases, with 12 bases between. Germline V CDR1 and CDR2: MRHNA, SNTAGT. The CDR3 runs to 13 residues. CDR3 bases read: TGTGCCAGCAGTCAAGTCGCGAAGGATACG. It encodes CASSQVAKDT. In full, the CDR3 reads CASSQVAKDTQYF.

Comment on this clone: The read terminates 3 residues before the CDR3 end, so the remaining end is supplied by the germline J gene. The rearrangement uses TRBV27 and TRBJ1-4; D is uncertain. CDR1 and CDR2 (germline): MNHEY, SMNVEV (reference sequence). There are 14 residues in the CDR3. CDR3 region: CASSLKRWPVQLFF. CDR3 bases read: TGTGCCAGCAGTTTAAAGCGGTGGCCAGTTCAA.

As to this clone: The read ends 3 residues shy of where the CDR3 ends; the end is completed using the germline J gene. This chain uses TRBV20-1 with TRBJ2-1, with 9 bases matching TRBD2. After removal of 7 bases from V and 8 bases from J, the junction contained 6 bases not matched to a gene. The CDR3 extends over 12 amino acids. CDR1 DFQATT and CDR2 SNEGSKA come from the germline V gene (reference sequence). The CDR3 DNA, read in part, is TGCAGTGGGGGCGGGAGGGGGTATGAG. It yields the protein CSGGGRGYE. From start to end, the CDR3 is CSGGGRGYEQFF.